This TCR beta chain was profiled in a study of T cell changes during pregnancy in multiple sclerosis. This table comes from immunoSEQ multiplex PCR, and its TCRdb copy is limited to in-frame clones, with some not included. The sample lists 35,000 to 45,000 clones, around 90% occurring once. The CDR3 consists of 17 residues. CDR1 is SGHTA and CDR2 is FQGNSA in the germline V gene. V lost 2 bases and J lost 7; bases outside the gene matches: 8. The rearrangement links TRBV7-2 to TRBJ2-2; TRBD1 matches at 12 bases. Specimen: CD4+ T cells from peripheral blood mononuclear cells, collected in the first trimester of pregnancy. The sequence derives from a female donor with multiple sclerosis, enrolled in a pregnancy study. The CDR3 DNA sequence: TGTGCCAGCAGCTTATTGGGACAGGGGGCCCGTAGCGGGGAGCTGTTTTTT. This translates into CASSLLGQGARSGELFF.